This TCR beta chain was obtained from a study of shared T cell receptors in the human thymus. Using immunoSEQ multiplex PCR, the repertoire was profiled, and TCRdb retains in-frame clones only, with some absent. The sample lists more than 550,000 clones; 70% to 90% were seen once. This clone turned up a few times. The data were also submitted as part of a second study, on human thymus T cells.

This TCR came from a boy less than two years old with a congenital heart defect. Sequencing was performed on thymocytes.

This chain's CDR3 is CASSQEITVFGELFF. The CDR3 region has the DNA TGCGCCAGCAGCCAAGAGATAACAGTATTCGGGGAGCTGTTTTTT. V is TRBV4-3 and J is TRBJ2-2; no clear D gene. There are 15 residues in the CDR3. Between the trimmed V and J ends, which lost 0 bases and 7 bases, there was a span of 12 bases. Germline V CDR1 and CDR2: LGHNA, YSLEER.